This TCR beta chain was captured by sequencing in a study of radiation and T cells in renal cell carcinoma. The time point here: baseline pretreatment blood. Specified treatment: 15 Gy SBRT to primary tumor, nephrectomy 4 weeks later. Using immunoSEQ multiplex PCR, the repertoire was profiled, and TCRdb retains in-frame clones only, with some absent. This table has 110,000 to 150,000 clones, about 88% appearing once. There are 14 residues in the CDR3. V lost 8 bases, J lost 4 bases, and 8 bases stayed unmatched. Looked up from germline, CDR1 is SNHLY and CDR2 is FYNNEI. This sequence originates from a woman in her 50s with renal cell carcinoma. V and J are TRBV2 and TRBJ2-5; 9 positions agree with TRBD2. This specimen was blood, taken from a patient whose treatment included radiotherapy and nephrectomy. This CDR3 reads CASAVWTSAETQYF. Here the CDR3 DNA reads TGTGCCAGCGCAGTGTGGACTAGCGCAGAGACCCAGTACTTC.